Each of the 10 T cell receptor beta chains below was sequenced from the same sample in a study of somatic mutations in cytotoxic T cells in rheumatoid arthritis. Sequencing used immunoSEQ multiplex PCR; TCRdb keeps in-frame clones, though not all of them. Of approximately 21,000 clones listed, about 83% were seen once; the top ten hold roughly 12%. What was sequenced was CD8+ T cells sorted from blood. These receptors all come from an adult with rheumatoid arthritis.

J is TRBJ2-3 and V is TRBV5-1; D is unclear. This CDR3 has 14 amino acids. V lost 2 bases and J lost 1, with 8 bases in between. Per germline, CDR1 SGHRS and CDR2 YFSETQ. CDR3 region: CASSFYRGTDTQYF. CDR3 sequence (DNA): TGCGCCAGCAGCTTTTATCGGGGCACAGATACGCAGTATTTT.

The V and J genes are TRBV4-3 and TRBJ1-6, with TRBD1 identical over 8 bases. Per germline, CDR1 LGHNA and CDR2 YSLEER. The V and J ends lost 4 bases and 3 bases, in that order; junction bases with no gene match: 5. CDR3 length equals 16 residues. For the CDR3, the DNA is TGCGCCAGCAGCCCCCGACAGGGGCACTATAATTCACCCCTCCACTTT. Protein product: CASSPRQGHYNSPLHF.

This chain links TRBV6-5 with TRBJ2-5; 8 bases are a match to TRBD2. Germline values: CDR1 MNHEY, CDR2 SVGAGI. CDR3 length: 15 amino acids. The V and J ends lost 0 bases and 5 bases, in that order; junction bases with no gene match: 5. CDR3 loop: CASSYSISSGETQYF. DNA for the CDR3: TGTGCCAGCAGTTACTCGATCTCTAGCGGGGAGACCCAGTACTTC.

The chain has TRBV5-1 and TRBJ2-5; 10 nucleotides line up with TRBD1. Germline values: CDR1 SGHRS, CDR2 YFSETQ. The trim removed 0 bases at V and 2 bases at J, leaving 10 bases unmatched. The CDR3 covers 18 residues. Here the CDR3 DNA reads TGCGCCAGCAGCTTGGGCCAGCTGGGACAGGGGTCACAAGAGACCCAGTACTTC. Protein sequence: CASSLGQLGQGSQETQYF. Drawing the rest from reference TRBV5-1 and TRBJ2-5, the complete variable domain is KAGVTQTPRYLIKTRGQQVTLSCSPISGHRSVSWYQQTPGQGLQFLFEYFSETQRNKGNFPGRFSGRQFSNSRSEMNVSTLELGDSALYLCASSLGQLGQGSQETQYFGPGTRLLVL.

This clone was seen more than once but under ten times. The chain recombines TRBV29-1 with TRBJ2-7; 9 positions agree with TRBD1. CDR3 length: 12 amino acids. J lost 5 bases, V lost 7 bases, and 6 bases had no gene match. Germline-derived CDR1 and CDR2 are SQVTM and ANQGSEA. The CDR3 region is CSGRDRDHEQYF. The DNA for the CDR3 is TGCAGCGGCCGGGACAGGGACCACGAGCAGTACTTC.

J is TRBJ1-2 and V is TRBV9, with D tentatively TRBD1 (6 bases). V was cut by 3 bases and J by 5 bases, with 20 bases left in between. Germline V lookup: CDR1 SGDLS, CDR2 YYNGEE. The CDR3 covers 16 residues. CDR3 loop: CASSDPSRGGMYGYTF. Here the CDR3 DNA reads TGTGCCAGCAGCGACCCAAGCCGGGGGGGCATGTATGGCTACACCTTC.

This chain links TRBV11-2 with TRBJ2-3; TRBD2 matches 12 bases. The CDR3 contains 16 residues. Trimming removed 3 bases from V and 10 bases from J; junction bases left unmatched: 11. The germline V gene has CDR1 SGHAT and CDR2 FQNNGV. CDR3: CASSFWVETSGSAQYF. In DNA, the CDR3 is TGTGCCAGCAGCTTTTGGGTCGAGACTAGCGGGAGTGCGCAGTATTTT.

The V and J genes are TRBV19 and TRBJ2-7, with a possible D match to TRBD1 (5 bases). Per the germline V gene, CDR1 is LNHDA and CDR2 is SQIVND (reference sequence). CDR3 size: 15 residues. V lost 2 bases and J 3 bases, leaving 14 bases between the germline ends. The CDR3 protein is CASSIIADRFYEQYF. The CDR3 DNA reads TGTGCCAGTAGTATAATCGCCGACAGATTCTACGAGCAGTACTTC.

J is TRBJ2-3 and V is TRBV5-6; 7 bases map to TRBD1. Per germline, CDR1 SGHDT and CDR2 YYEEEE. The CDR3 is 14 residues long. Trimming removed 0 bases from V and 4 bases from J; junction bases left unmatched: 2. The DNA of the CDR3 is TGTGCCAGCAGCTTGGGACAGGGCCCAGATACGCAGTATTTT. Translating gives CASSLGQGPDTQYF.

This clone was observed once. The V call is TRBV7-3, the J call TRBJ1-6; 8 bases are a match to TRBD1. CDR3 size: 14 residues. Per the germline V gene, CDR1 is SGHTA and CDR2 is FQGTGA. V dropped 5 bases and J dropped 9; count of bases not matched to a gene: 6. The DNA of the CDR3 is TGTGCCAGCAGCCAACAGGGGGTGGGTTCACCCCTCCACTTT. Protein sequence: CASSQQGVGSPLHF.